One sample yielded the 13 T cell receptor beta chains listed below, sequenced in a study of blood T cell repertoires in COVID-19. Some clones are missing from TCRdb's copy, which holds only in-frame ones; the method was immunoSEQ multiplex PCR. Of approximately 450,000 clones listed, roughly 87% are singletons. Sequenced: PBMCs or T cells enriched from blood (not recorded which). All receptors derive from a woman under 30 with acute COVID-19.

Only one count was recorded for this clone. The gene calls are TRBV7-6 and TRBJ1-2, with TRBD1 identical over 7 bases. V was clipped by 4 bases and J by 8 bases; unmatched bases: 10. This CDR3 is 14 amino acids long. Germline assignment: CDR1 SGHVS and CDR2 FNYEAQ. CDR3 protein: CASSSQTGAGGYTF. In DNA form, the CDR3 reads TGTGCCAGCAGCTCACAAACAGGGGCCGGGGGCTACACCTTC.

The genes are TRBV29-1 and TRBJ2-7; 9 bases are a match to TRBD1. The CDR3 runs 16 residues. V gave up 1 base and J gave up 4 bases; unmatched junction bases: 11. CDR1 is SQVTM, CDR2 ANQGSEA, per germline. The CDR3 loop reads CSVEGVRQGEAYEQYF. The DNA for the CDR3 is TGCAGCGTTGAAGGGGTACGACAGGGGGAGGCGTACGAGCAGTACTTC.

This chain uses TRBV29-1 with TRBJ1-1; D is uncertain. Germline loops: CDR1 SQVTM, CDR2 ANQGSEA. Trimming removed 4 bases from V and 4 bases from J, with 7 bases in between. CDR3 length equals 11 residues. Here the CDR3 reads CSVAGRTEAFF. CDR3 DNA sequence: TGCAGCGTTGCTGGCCGCACTGAAGCTTTCTTT.

The chain couples TRBV30 to TRBJ2-5; possibly TRBD1 for D (5 bases). Germline-derived CDR1 and CDR2 are GTSNPN and SVGIG (reference sequence). Trimming stripped 5 bases from V and 6 bases from J, with 10 bases between. The CDR3 length is 11 residues. CDR3 nucleotides: TGTGCCTGGCTACAGGTACAGACCCAGTACTTC. Protein sequence: CAWLQVQTQYF.

In this sample, this clone turned up once. V gene TRBV7-9 combines with J gene TRBJ1-1; possible D gene TRBD1, 6 bases. V was pared by 2 bases and J by 4 bases, with 11 bases between. CDR3 size: 14 residues. Germline loops: CDR1 SEHNR, CDR2 FQNEAQ (reference sequence). For the CDR3, the DNA is TGTGCCAGCAGCTTAAGGAGGGGGGGCACTGAAGCTTTCTTT. Translation: CASSLRRGGTEAFF.

This CDR3 reads CAIADMSYEQYF. The DNA for the CDR3 is TGTGCCATAGCAGACATGTCCTACGAGCAGTACTTC. This rearrangement joins TRBV10-3 to TRBJ2-7; D gene uncertain. The CDR3 totals 12 residues. Germline assignment: CDR1 ENHRY and CDR2 SYGVKD. V lost 9 bases and J 1 base, leaving 10 bases between the germline ends.

The chain joins TRBV25-1 to TRBJ1-4, with D perhaps matching TRBD1 (6 bases). Germline CDR1 reads MGHDK; CDR2 reads SYGVNS. V lost 6 bases, J lost 0 bases, and 11 bases lay in between. The CDR3 sequence is 15 residues long. CDR3 sequence reads: CASSRSGATNEKLFF. The DNA for the CDR3 is TGTGCCAGCAGCCGATCAGGGGCAACTAATGAAAAACTGTTTTTT.

The chain recombines TRBV28 with TRBJ1-1; 11 bases match TRBD1. The CDR3 loop spans 16 amino acids. Germline CDR1 is MDHEN and CDR2 is SYDVKM. Trimming cost V 4 bases and J 4 bases; bases outside gene matches: 8. CDR3 residues: CASSYRDRGLLTEAFF. CDR3 DNA sequence: TGTGCCAGCAGTTACCGGGACAGGGGGTTACTCACTGAAGCTTTCTTT.

J is TRBJ2-1 and V is TRBV7-6; no clear D gene. Trimming shortened V by 3 bases and J by 0 bases, and 9 bases separated the two germline ends. The CDR3 spans 15 residues. Germline lookup yields CDR1 SGHVS and CDR2 FNYEAQ. The chain's CDR3 is CASSFTQSSYNEQFF. The CDR3 bases are TGTGCCAGCAGCTTCACACAGAGCTCCTACAATGAGCAGTTCTTC.

The chain is built from TRBV19 and TRBJ2-3, with D maybe TRBD2 (7 bases). Trimming pared 3 bases from V and 2 bases from J, leaving 12 bases between. The V gene's germline CDR1 is LNHDA and CDR2 SQIVND (reference sequence). This CDR3 region has 15 residues. This CDR3 is CASSIGGPDTDTQYF. As DNA, the CDR3 is TGTGCCAGTAGTATCGGGGGGCCGGACACAGATACGCAGTATTTT.

This chain connects TRBV7-9 to TRBJ2-1, with D possibly matching TRBD2 (6 bases). The CDR3 contains 15 residues. Germline V gene lookup returns CDR1 SEHNR and CDR2 FQNEAQ (reference sequence). Trimming stripped 5 bases from V and 3 bases from J, with 14 bases between. The CDR3 DNA follows: TGTGCCAGCAGCCGGGACTTCGAATACTACAATGAGCAGTTCTTC. This encodes CASSRDFEYYNEQFF.

This chain connects TRBV30 to TRBJ1-4; 10 bases agree with TRBD1. CDR3 length: 15 residues. V trimming: 2 bases; J trimming: 8 bases; junction bases outside the gene matches: 8. Germline-derived CDR1 and CDR2 are GTSNPN and SVGIG (reference sequence). In DNA form, the CDR3 reads TGTGCCTGGAGTCTGACAGGGGGCGCAGGGGAAAAACTGTTTTTT. This codes for CAWSLTGGAGEKLFF.

The chain combines TRBV27 with TRBJ2-5; 9 bases fit TRBD2. The CDR3 length is 16 residues. Germline V gene lookup returns CDR1 MNHEY and CDR2 SMNVEV (reference sequence). Losses at the gene ends were 0 bases for V and 4 bases for J; bases not matched to a gene: 6. The CDR3 region is CASSLSWGSGGETQYF. CDR3 in DNA: TGTGCCAGCAGTTTATCATGGGGTAGCGGGGGAGAGACCCAGTACTTC.